This T cell receptor beta chain was identified during a study of PD-1 blockade in mismatch repair-deficient tumors. This clone was seen only once. Assay: immunoSEQ multiplex PCR; the TCRdb copy retains only in-frame clones and omits some. This table has about 120,000 clones, 65% to 80% appearing once. V was pared by 6 bases and J by 7 bases, with 12 bases between. The CDR3 runs 12 residues. CDR1 and CDR2 from the germline V gene are WSHSY and SAAADI. The V and J genes are TRBV10-2 and TRBJ1-1, with unresolved D. This TCR was sampled from an adult with mismatch repair-deficient cancer. Sequencing used peripheral blood, obtained roughly 60 weeks after starting pembrolizumab. CDR3 sequence: CASSLGLIEAFF. CDR3 nucleotide sequence: TGCGCCAGCAGCCTTGGGTTAATTGAAGCTTTCTTT.